This T cell receptor beta chain is from a study of T cells in Graves' hyperthyroidism and ophthalmopathy. V trimming: 2 bases; J trimming: 0 bases; junction bases outside the gene matches: 10. The CDR3 length is 18 residues. Germline V CDR1 and CDR2: GTSNPN, SVGIG (reference sequence). This clonotype appeared many times. Amplification yielded TCR beta CDR3 regions, with RNA transcripts as the source. When the TCR CDR3 underwent first-round RT-PCR, the HTBI primer set was used. MiXCR was run by TCRdb on the multiplex PCR reads, yielding one entry per CDR3 protein. The sample lists some 720,000 distinct CDR3 sequences, 16% occurring once.

This TCR was recovered from a man aged 18 to 29 with Graves' hyperthyroidism. The chain has TRBV30 and TRBJ2-7; 13 bases line up with TRBD2. The specimen sequenced was blood. The CDR3 bases are TGTGCCTGGAGTTCTGGACTAGCGGGAGAAAAGAGCTCCTACGAGCAGTACTTC. Protein sequence: CAWSSGLAGEKSSYEQYF.